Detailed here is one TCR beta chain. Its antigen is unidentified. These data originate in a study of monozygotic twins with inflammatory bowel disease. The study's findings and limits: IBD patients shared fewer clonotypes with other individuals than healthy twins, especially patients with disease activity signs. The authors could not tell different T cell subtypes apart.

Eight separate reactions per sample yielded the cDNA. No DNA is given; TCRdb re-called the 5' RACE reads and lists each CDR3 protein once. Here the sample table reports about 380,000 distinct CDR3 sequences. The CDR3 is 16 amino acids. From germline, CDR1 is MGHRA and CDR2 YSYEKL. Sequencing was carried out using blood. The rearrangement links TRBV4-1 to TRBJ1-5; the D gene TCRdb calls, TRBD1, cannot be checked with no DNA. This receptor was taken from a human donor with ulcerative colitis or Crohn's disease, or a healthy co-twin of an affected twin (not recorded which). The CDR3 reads CASSLQGGGANQPQHF.